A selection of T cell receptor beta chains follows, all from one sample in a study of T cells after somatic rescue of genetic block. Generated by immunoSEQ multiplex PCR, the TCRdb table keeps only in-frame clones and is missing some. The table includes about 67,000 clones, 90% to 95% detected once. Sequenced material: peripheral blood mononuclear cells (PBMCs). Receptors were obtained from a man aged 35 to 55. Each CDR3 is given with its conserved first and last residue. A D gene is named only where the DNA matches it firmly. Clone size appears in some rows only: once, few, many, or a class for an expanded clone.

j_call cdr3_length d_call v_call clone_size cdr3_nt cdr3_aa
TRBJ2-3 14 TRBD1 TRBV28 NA TGTGCCAGCAGTCGGGACAGACTTTCAGATACGCAGTATTTT CASSRDRLSDTQYF
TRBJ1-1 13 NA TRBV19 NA TGTGCCAGTAGTACCAGTATGAACACTGAAGCTTTCTTT CASSTSMNTEAFF
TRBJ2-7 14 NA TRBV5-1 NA TGCGCCAGCACCCCTGGGAACGGCTCCTACGAGCAGTACTTC CASTPGNGSYEQYF
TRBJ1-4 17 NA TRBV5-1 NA TGCGCCAGCAGCCTCGAGCCGCAGGGGCAGGTTAATGAAAAACTGTTTTTT CASSLEPQGQVNEKLFF
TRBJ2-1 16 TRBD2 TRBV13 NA TGTGCCAGCAGCCTCCGGACTAGCGGGAGGGCCAATGAGCAGTTCTTC CASSLRTSGRANEQFF
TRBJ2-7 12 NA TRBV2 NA TGTGCCAGCAGTTTCATCTTCTACGAGCAGTACTTC CASSFIFYEQYF
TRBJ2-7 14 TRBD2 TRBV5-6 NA TGTGCCAGCAGCTTGGGCGGCGGGAGCTACGAGCAGTACTTC CASSLGGGSYEQYF
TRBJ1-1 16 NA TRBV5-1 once TGCGCCAGCAGCCGCATCTCAGGGACCGAAAACACTGAAGCTTTCTTT CASSRISGTENTEAFF
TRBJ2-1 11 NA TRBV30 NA TGTGCCTGGAGCTACACCAATGAGCAGTTCTTC CAWSYTNEQFF
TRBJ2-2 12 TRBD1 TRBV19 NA TGTGCCAGTAGTTCAGGGGGCGGGGAGCTGTTTTTT CASSSGGGELFF
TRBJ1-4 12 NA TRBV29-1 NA TGCAGCGTTGTCGACCGAAATGAAAAACTGTTTTTT CSVVDRNEKLFF
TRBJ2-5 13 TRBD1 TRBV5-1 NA TGCGCCAGCACGACAGGGGACCAAGAGACCCAGTACTTC CASTTGDQETQYF
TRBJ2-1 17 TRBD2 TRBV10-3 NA TGTGCCATCAGTTCCAGCGGGGGGGGTGCGCGGGACAATGAGCAGTTCTTC CAISSSGGGARDNEQFF
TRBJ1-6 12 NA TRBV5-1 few TGCGCCAGCAGCCCAGGGAATTCACCCCTCCACTTT CASSPGNSPLHF
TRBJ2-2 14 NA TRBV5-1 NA TGCGCCAGCAGCTTGGACAGGGCCACCGGGGAGCTGTTTTTT CASSLDRATGELFF
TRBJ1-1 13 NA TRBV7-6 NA TGTGCCAGCAGTAGGGGGTCAGGCACTGAAGCTTTCTTT CASSRGSGTEAFF
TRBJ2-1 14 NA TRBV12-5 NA TGTGCTAGTGGTTTGGGGTGGCCCTACAATGAGCAGTTCTTC CASGLGWPYNEQFF
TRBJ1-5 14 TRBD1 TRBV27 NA TGTGCCAGCAGACTACAGGGGGCCGATCAGCCCCAGCATTTT CASRLQGADQPQHF
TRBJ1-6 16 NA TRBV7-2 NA TGTGCCAGCAGCTTGGGCCTTCCTGGGGCAGGGCGGCCCCTCCACTTT CASSLGLPGAGRPLHF
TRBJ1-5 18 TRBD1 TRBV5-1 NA TGCGCCAGCAGCCCCGGGACAGGGGGCCTTTATAGCAATCAGCCCCAGCATTTT CASSPGTGGLYSNQPQHF